Listed here are 5 T cell receptor beta chains from one sample, sequenced in a study of T-cell reconstitution after alpha-beta-depleted transplantation in children. Study-level findings and limits: One year after transplant, T-cell counts and diversity came mostly from newly produced T cells.

During its preparation, the TCRbeta library received unique molecular identifiers. Using its own MiXCR run on the PCR reads, TCRdb lists one record per CDR3 protein. The sample has hundreds of thousands of distinct CDR3 sequences; around 7.1% are singletons. For these TCRs, the target antigens are not known. The specimen was peripheral blood, collected 360 days after TCRalphabeta/CD19-depleted stem cell transplant. These TCRs come from a female patient aged 2-10 years who had a stem cell transplant for Fanconi anemia, so the T cells may come from the graft donor.

The V and J genes are TRBV18 and TRBJ2-5; 9 bases line up with TRBD1. The length of the CDR3 is 16 residues. From germline, CDR1 is KGHSH and CDR2 LQKENI. After removal of 1 base from V and 3 bases from J, the junction contained 6 bases not matched to a gene. The CDR3 DNA sequence: TGTGCCAGCTCACCACTAGGGACAGGGAGCGAAGAGACCCAGTACTTC. Its translation: CASSPLGTGSEETQYF.

This clonotype was counted ten times or more. The chain employs TRBV15 and TRBJ2-3, with 7 bases identical to TRBD2. The CDR3 runs 15 residues. Germline trimming cut 2 bases from V and 2 bases from J; bases unmatched to any gene: 4. Germline V CDR1 and CDR2: LNHNV, YYDKDF (reference sequence). CDR3 region: CATSRRTRSTDTQYF. CDR3 coding DNA: TGTGCCACCAGCAGACGGACTAGATCCACAGATACGCAGTATTTT. The full variable domain, completed using reference TRBV15 and TRBJ2-3, is DAMVIQNPRYQVTQFGKPVTLSCSQTLNHNVMYWYQQKSSQAPKLLFHYYDKDFNNEADTPDNFQSRRPNTSFCFLDIRSPGLGDTAMYLCATSRRTRSTDTQYFGPGTRLTVL.

This clonotype was seen a handful of times. This chain connects TRBV3-1 to TRBJ2-5, with TRBD1 as a possible D gene (6 bases). This CDR3 contains 14 residues. Trimming took off 3 bases at V and 1 base at J, with 9 bases between the two ends. CDR1 is LGHDT and CDR2 is YNNKEL in the germline V gene (reference sequence). The chain's CDR3 is CASSHRDIQETQYF. CDR3 in DNA: TGTGCCAGCAGCCACAGGGACATCCAAGAGACCCAGTACTTC.

This clonotype was recorded many times. The V and J genes are TRBV12-3 or TRBV12-4 and TRBJ1-3; 10 nucleotides line up with TRBD1. The ends lost 5 bases at V and 3 bases at J; junction bases unmatched: 7. The length of the CDR3 is 16 residues. In DNA form, the CDR3 reads TGTGCCAGCAGTACGACAGGGGGCGTTGGTGGAAACACCATATATTTT. It is translated as CASSTTGGVGGNTIYF.

This clonotype was observed at least ten times. The J gene is TRBJ1-1, the V gene TRBV9; the D is unclear. CDR1 and CDR2 (germline): SGDLS, YYNGEE. The CDR3 sequence is 14 residues long. V lost 3 bases to trimming and J lost 4 bases, with 13 bases between them. The CDR3 is CASSAQWVATEAFF. In DNA form, the CDR3 reads TGTGCCAGCAGCGCACAGTGGGTGGCCACTGAAGCTTTCTTT.